The 11 T cell receptor beta chains below were found in one sample sequenced in a study of beta chain features in type 1 diabetes. The study reverse transcribed the entire isolated RNA, so it sequenced expressed TCRB transcripts. The protocol was immunoSEQ multiplex PCR, while the TCRdb copy is restricted to in-frame clones and leaves out a portion. In the table there are about 250,000 clones, around 14% of which are singletons. Sequenced sample: naive CD4+ T cells from blood. The source of these receptors is a woman aged 35 to 49 in good health.

The chain recombines TRBV25-1 with TRBJ1-2, with 10 bases lining up with TRBD1. The J segment lost 6 bases and the V segment lost 4 bases, leaving 11 bases of the junction unmatched. Germline V lookup: CDR1 MGHDK, CDR2 SYGVNS. The CDR3 is 16 residues long. The CDR3 nucleotides read TGTGCCAGCAGTGCATATCCTTCCGGGACAGGGGATGGCTACACCTTC. It translates to CASSAYPSGTGDGYTF.

This chain uses TRBV7-8 with TRBJ1-1, with no clear D. V gave up 4 bases and J gave up 0 bases, with 12 bases separating them. This CDR3 spans 15 amino acids. Looked up from germline, CDR1 is SGHVS and CDR2 is FQNEAQ. The chain's CDR3 is CASSSQVTMNTEAFF. CDR3 sequence (DNA): TGTGCCAGCAGCTCCCAGGTGACCATGAACACTGAAGCTTTCTTT.

The V call is TRBV7-9, the J call TRBJ2-5; D ambiguous. V was pared by 2 bases and J by 2 bases, with 6 bases between. Per the germline V gene, CDR1 is SEHNR and CDR2 is FQNEAQ (reference sequence). The CDR3 sequence is 13 residues long. The CDR3: CASSLSVQETQYF. The CDR3 DNA follows: TGTGCCAGCAGCTTATCTGTTCAAGAGACCCAGTACTTC.

This clone was observed a few times. The V call is TRBV2, the J call TRBJ1-2; 10 bases fit TRBD1. The CDR3 extends over 13 amino acids. From germline, CDR1 is SNHLY and CDR2 FYNNEI. V dropped 6 bases and J dropped 8; count of bases not matched to a gene: 6. The CDR3 region has the DNA TGTGCCAGCAGCTCCCGGGACAGGGGAGGCTACACCTTC. Translating gives CASSSRDRGGYTF.

Turning to this clone: The junction shows a germline mismatch at one end, possibly a read error. The rearrangement joins TRBV7-2 to TRBJ1-1; TRBD1 matches at 7 bases. Germline V CDR1 and CDR2: SGHTA, FQGNSA. The CDR3 sequence is 13 residues long. The CDR3 DNA is TGTGCCAGCCTTCCCAACAGGGGCACTGAAGTTTTCTTT. Its translation: CASLPNRGTEVFF.

This clone was observed a few times. The genes are TRBV19 and TRBJ2-1; 10 bases line up with TRBD1. The germline V gene encodes CDR1 LNHDA and CDR2 SQIVND (reference sequence). The junction had 5 bases not matched to a gene; V was cut back by 5 bases and J by 7 bases. This CDR3 region has 14 residues. CDR3 sequence reads: CASSRDRGWNEQFF. As DNA, the CDR3 is TGTGCCAGTAGTCGGGACAGGGGCTGGAATGAGCAGTTCTTC.

The chain uses TRBV5-6 and TRBJ2-2, with 9 bases lining up with TRBD1. J was trimmed by 7 bases and V by 4 bases; bases with no gene match: 5. The V gene's germline CDR1 is SGHDT and CDR2 YYEEEE. This CDR3 has 14 residues. CDR3 in DNA: TGTGCCAGCAGCAGACAGGGGGTCAACGGGGAGCTGTTTTTT. This encodes CASSRQGVNGELFF.

This chain joins TRBV4-3 and TRBJ2-3; 11 nucleotides line up with TRBD2. Germline CDR1 LGHNA, CDR2 YSLEER. Unmatched junction bases numbered 8, after V lost 1 base and J lost 2 bases. CDR3 length: 18 residues. CDR3 DNA: TGCGCCAGCAGCCAAGTGCCTAGCGGGGGGACATCCACAGATACGCAGTATTTT. Residues: CASSQVPSGGTSTDTQYF.

The chain is built from TRBV18 and TRBJ1-1, with unresolved D. The germline V gene encodes CDR1 KGHSH and CDR2 LQKENI. There are 14 residues in the CDR3. V was cut by 2 bases and J by 1 base, with 8 bases left in between. The CDR3 DNA sequence: TGTGCCAGCTCACCATTTAGCGAGAACACTGAAGCTTTCTTT. It yields the protein CASSPFSENTEAFF.

This clone occurred a few times. The chain uses TRBV6-6 and TRBJ2-1; weak D call: TRBD2 (5 bases). Per the germline V gene, CDR1 is MNHNY and CDR2 is SVGAGI (reference sequence). This CDR3 is built from 16 residues. Trimming left V 2 bases short and J 2 bases short, with 13 bases between. CDR3 sequence (DNA): TGTGCCAGCAGTTACGCGGGCCGCGGAACCTACAATGAGCAGTTCTTC. It specifies CASSYAGRGTYNEQFF.

The rearrangement uses TRBV6-1 and TRBJ1-1; the match to TRBD1 covers 8 bases. J was trimmed by 0 bases and V by 4 bases; bases with no gene match: 1. Germline CDR1 reads MNHNS; CDR2 reads SASEGT. The CDR3 is made up of 14 amino acids. The CDR3 region has the DNA TGTGCCAGCAGTGTGGGACAGGTGAACACTGAAGCTTTCTTT. This encodes CASSVGQVNTEAFF.